Sequencing of this TCR beta chain was carried out in a study of control samples from healthy donors and cancer patients. Germline loops: CDR1 LNHDA, CDR2 SQIVND (reference sequence). CDR3 length: 17 residues. Trimming stripped 1 base from V and 0 bases from J, with 13 bases between. The assay was immunoSEQ multiplex PCR, and TCRdb's table has in-frame clones only and misses some. The table lists tens of thousands of clones, 85% to 95% of them singletons, with about 1.5% in the top ten. Sequencing input: blood. This sequence joins TRBV19 and TRBJ1-5, with D unresolved. The receptor was derived from a woman in her twenties or thirties in good health. CDR3 coding DNA: TGTGCCAGTAGTATAGGTTTCAGGTCTTCTAGCAATCAGCCCCAGCATTTT. Protein sequence: CASSIGFRSSSNQPQHF.